Shown below are 4 T cell receptor beta chains from a single sample sequenced in a study of cytomegalovirus exposure and HLA in healthy donors. Amplification used 60 Vbeta primers and 13 Jbeta primers. The repertoire was sequenced with immunoSEQ multiplex PCR; TCRdb's copy has only in-frame clones and lacks some. The profile shows some 150,000 clones, 80% of them singletons. Sequenced sample: PBMCs. Receptors were obtained from a man in his thirties or forties in good health and CMV-seronegative.

This sequence joins TRBV6-1 and TRBJ1-1; no reliable D call. Per the germline V gene, CDR1 is MNHNS and CDR2 is SASEGT. The CDR3 has 15 residues. Trimming pared 2 bases from V and 2 bases from J, leaving 12 bases between. The CDR3 DNA follows: TGTGCCAGCAGTGAAAACGCAGGCGCTAACACTGAAGCTTTCTTT. Translating gives CASSENAGANTEAFF.

This clone was detected only a few times. The rearrangement uses TRBV27 and TRBJ2-7; TRBD1 matches 9 bases. This CDR3 comprises 13 residues. CDR1 and CDR2 (germline): MNHEY, SMNVEV (reference sequence). Trimming cost V 6 bases and J 3 bases; bases outside gene matches: 3. The CDR3 DNA reads TGTGCCAGCAGCTCGGGACAGGGCTACGAGCAGTACTTC. Translation: CASSSGQGYEQYF.

This clone was seen a handful of times. A junction boundary mismatches the germline segment, possibly from a read error. The chain recombines TRBV7-9 with TRBJ2-1, with TRBD1 matching 9 bases. This CDR3 has 16 residues. Looked up from germline, CDR1 is SEHNR and CDR2 is FQNEAQ (reference sequence). In nucleotides, the CDR3 is TGTTCCAGCAGCCTTAGTTTCGGGACAGGGTACGATGAGCAGTTCTTC. Translating gives CSSSLSFGTGYDEQFF.

The sample holds one count of this clone. This sequence joins TRBV6-4 and TRBJ1-2; D unclear. V shed 2 bases and J shed 3 bases, with 10 bases lying between them. CDR3 length equals 14 residues. CDR1 and CDR2 (germline): MRHNA, SNTAGT. CDR3 DNA: TGTGCCAGCAGTGACCCTCCAGACTACTATGGCTACACCTTC. It yields the protein CASSDPPDYYGYTF.